This entry concerns a single T cell receptor (beta chain). This record comes from a study of blood T cell repertoires in COVID-19. The data were produced by immunoSEQ multiplex PCR, yet TCRdb's version contains in-frame clones alone and is incomplete. The sample gives 67,000 or so clones, over 65% of which show up once; about 0.83% is in the top ten. CDR1 SGHTA and CDR2 FQGNSA come from the germline V gene. The V gene end was trimmed by 5 bases and the J gene end by 8 bases; junction bases not matched to a gene: 12. The CDR3 extends over 16 amino acids. The TCR was taken from a woman between 65 and 79 years old with acute or convalescent COVID-19. Specimen: peripheral blood. The chain combines TRBV7-2 with TRBJ1-6, with 7 bases identical to TRBD1. The CDR3 DNA reads TGTGCCAGCAGCCCCTATCGACAGGGTCGGGATTCACCCCTCCACTTT. Its protein product is CASSPYRQGRDSPLHF.